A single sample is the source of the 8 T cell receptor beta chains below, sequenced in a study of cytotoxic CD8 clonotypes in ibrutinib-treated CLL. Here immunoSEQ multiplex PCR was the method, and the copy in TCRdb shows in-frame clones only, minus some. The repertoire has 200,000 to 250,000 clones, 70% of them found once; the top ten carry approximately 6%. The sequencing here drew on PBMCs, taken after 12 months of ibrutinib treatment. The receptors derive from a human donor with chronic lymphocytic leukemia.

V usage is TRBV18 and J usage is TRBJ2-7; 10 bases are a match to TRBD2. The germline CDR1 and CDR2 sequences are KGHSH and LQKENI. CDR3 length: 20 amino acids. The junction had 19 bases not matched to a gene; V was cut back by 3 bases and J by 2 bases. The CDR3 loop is CASSPTGPSSGGLGAYEQYF. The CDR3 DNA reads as TGTGCCAGCTCACCGACTGGACCATCTAGCGGGGGCCTAGGGGCCTACGAGCAGTACTTC.

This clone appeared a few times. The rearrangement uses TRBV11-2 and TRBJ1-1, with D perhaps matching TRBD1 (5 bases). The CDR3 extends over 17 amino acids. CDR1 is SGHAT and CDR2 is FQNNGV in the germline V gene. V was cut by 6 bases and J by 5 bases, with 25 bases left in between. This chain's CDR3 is CASRREGSRGRATEAFF. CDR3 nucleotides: TGTGCCAGCAGACGAGAGGGTTCGCGGGGGAGGGCAACTGAAGCTTTCTTT.

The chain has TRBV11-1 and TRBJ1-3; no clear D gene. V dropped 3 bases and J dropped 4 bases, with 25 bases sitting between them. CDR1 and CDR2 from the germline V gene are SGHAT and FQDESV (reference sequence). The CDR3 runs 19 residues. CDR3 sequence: CASSFEPMLQTSSGNTIYF. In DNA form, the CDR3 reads TGTGCCAGCAGCTTTGAACCGATGCTACAGACTTCGTCGGGAAACACCATATATTTT.

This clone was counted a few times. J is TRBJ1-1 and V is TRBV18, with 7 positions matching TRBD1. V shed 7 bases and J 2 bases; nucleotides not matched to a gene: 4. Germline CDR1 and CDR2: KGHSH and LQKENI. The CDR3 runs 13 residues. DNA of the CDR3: TGTGCCAGCTTTTGGGACAGAAACACTGAAGCTTTCTTT. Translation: CASFWDRNTEAFF.

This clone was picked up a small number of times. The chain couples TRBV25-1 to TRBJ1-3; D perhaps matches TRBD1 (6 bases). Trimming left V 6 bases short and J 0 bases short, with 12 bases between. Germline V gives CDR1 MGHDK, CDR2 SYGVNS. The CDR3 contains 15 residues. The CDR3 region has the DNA TGTGCCAGCAGGGACGACAGGACCTCTGGAAACACCATATATTTT. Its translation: CASRDDRTSGNTIYF.

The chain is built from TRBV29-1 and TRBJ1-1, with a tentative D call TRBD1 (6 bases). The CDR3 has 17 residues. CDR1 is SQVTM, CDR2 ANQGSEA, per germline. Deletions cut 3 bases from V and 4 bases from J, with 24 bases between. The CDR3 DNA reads TGCAGCGTTGACCACGACATGAGGGGGGGCTGGGTCACTGAAGCTTTCTTT. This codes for CSVDHDMRGGWVTEAFF.

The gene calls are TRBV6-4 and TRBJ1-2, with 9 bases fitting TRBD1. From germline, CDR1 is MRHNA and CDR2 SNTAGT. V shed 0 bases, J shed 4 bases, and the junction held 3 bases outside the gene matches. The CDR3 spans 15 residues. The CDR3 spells CASSDSTGGAYGYTF. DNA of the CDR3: TGTGCCAGCAGTGACTCGACAGGGGGAGCCTATGGCTACACCTTC.

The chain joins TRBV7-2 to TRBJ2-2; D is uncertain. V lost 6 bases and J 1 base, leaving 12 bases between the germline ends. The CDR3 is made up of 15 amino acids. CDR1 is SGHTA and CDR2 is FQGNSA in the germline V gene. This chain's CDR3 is CASSSWAQNTGELFF. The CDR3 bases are TGTGCCAGCAGTTCCTGGGCACAGAACACCGGGGAGCTGTTTTTT.